This record concerns one T cell receptor (beta chain) sequence. CDR3 size: 15 residues. Trimming took off 4 bases at V and 6 bases at J, with 17 bases between the two ends. Germline V CDR1 and CDR2: SGHRS, YFSETQ. The sample is drawn from a study of beta chain features in type 1 diabetes. Expressed TCRB transcripts were sequenced after all isolated RNA was converted to cDNA. Sequencing used immunoSEQ multiplex PCR; TCRdb keeps in-frame clones, though not all of them. The table shows tens of thousands of clones, with around 32% occurring only once. Sorted populations were all over 98% pure. The rearrangement uses TRBV5-1 and TRBJ1-5; the D gene is possibly TRBD1 (6 bases). Sequencing was carried out using stem cell memory CD4+ T cells from blood. The sequence derives from a woman aged 18-30 years in good health. CDR3 bases: TGCGCCAGCAGCCCCGGCGGGGGGGCGGGTCAGCCCCAGCATTTT. Its protein product is CASSPGGGAGQPQHF.